The 30 T cell receptor beta chains listed next were all sequenced from one sample in a study of blood T cell repertoires in COVID-19. The repertoire was sequenced with immunoSEQ multiplex PCR; TCRdb's copy has only in-frame clones and lacks some. The sample carries about 240,000 clones, around 87% recorded once. The sequencing input was peripheral blood. These receptors were obtained from a woman in her 70s with active or convalescent COVID-19.

The chain uses TRBV7-2 and TRBJ1-2; TRBD1 is a possible D gene (5 bases). Germline V gene data show CDR1 as SGHTA and CDR2 as FQGNSA. The CDR3 has 16 residues. V lost 4 bases, J lost 8 bases, and 23 bases lay in between. The CDR3 reads CASSSTGLIIMDGYTF. As DNA, the CDR3 is TGTGCCAGCAGCTCGACGGGACTTATCATCATGGACGGCTACACCTTC.

The genes are TRBV12-3 or TRBV12-4 and TRBJ1-1, with no clear D. Trimming removed 3 bases from V and 7 bases from J, with 12 bases in between. The CDR3 spans 13 residues. The CDR3 loop is CASSFRPRDEAFF. The CDR3 DNA reads as TGTGCCAGCAGTTTTAGGCCCCGGGATGAAGCTTTCTTT.

The genes are TRBV7-2 and TRBJ1-4; D gene ambiguous. Trimming shortened V by 0 bases and J by 7 bases, and 12 bases separated the two germline ends. CDR1 and CDR2 (germline): SGHTA, FQGNSA. There are 15 residues in the CDR3. CDR3 in amino acids: CASSLAPFEVEKLFF. In DNA form, the CDR3 reads TGTGCCAGCAGCTTAGCCCCCTTCGAGGTTGAAAAACTGTTTTTT. Full variable domain (outside the CDR3, taken from reference TRBV7-2 and TRBJ1-4): GAGVSQSPSNKVTEKGKDVELRCDPISGHTALYWYRQSLGQGLEFLIYFQGNSAPDKSGLPSDRFSAERTGGSVSTLTIQRTQQEDSAVYLCASSLAPFEVEKLFFGSGTQLSVL.

The chain couples TRBV2 to TRBJ1-2; D may be TRBD1 (6 bases). Trimming took 5 bases from V and 0 from J, leaving 13 bases between them. The V gene's germline CDR1 is SNHLY and CDR2 FYNNEI. This CDR3 has 15 amino acids. The CDR3 loop is CASSQPGTTNYGYTF. In nucleotides, the CDR3 is TGTGCCAGCAGTCAACCCGGGACAACTAACTATGGCTACACCTTC.

The chain uses TRBV5-1 and TRBJ2-1, with a tentative D call TRBD2 (5 bases). V was clipped by 7 bases and J by 2 bases, with 16 bases between them. The CDR3 runs to 15 residues. From germline, CDR1 is SGHRS and CDR2 YFSETQ. DNA of the CDR3: TGCGCCAGCCAAGAAGGACTGGCGCCCTACAATGAGCAGTTCTTC. Protein: CASQEGLAPYNEQFF.

J is TRBJ1-1 and V is TRBV10-1, with 8 bases that match TRBD1. There are 15 residues in the CDR3. With V trimmed by 0 bases and J by 7 bases, 7 bases remained unmatched. Germline V gene sequence: CDR1 WNHNN, CDR2 SYGVQD (reference sequence). Here the CDR3 reads CASSESQGVPREAFF. The CDR3 DNA follows: TGCGCCAGCAGTGAGTCACAGGGGGTACCACGTGAAGCTTTCTTT.

The V and J genes are TRBV2 and TRBJ1-2; D remains unclear. Germline CDR1 reads SNHLY; CDR2 reads FYNNEI. The CDR3 runs 13 residues. V lost 6 bases to trimming and J lost 0 bases, with 8 bases between them. DNA for the CDR3: TGTGCCAGCAGCGGGAACACTAACTATGGCTACACCTTC. Encoded protein: CASSGNTNYGYTF.

The chain employs TRBV6-6 and TRBJ2-1; D remains ambiguous. V was trimmed by 5 bases and J by 0 bases, leaving 8 bases between them. The CDR3 length is 14 residues. Germline CDR1 and CDR2: MNHNY and SVGAGI (reference sequence). CDR3 coding DNA: TGTGCCAGCAGTCCTTCGAGCTCCTACAATGAGCAGTTCTTC. Translating gives CASSPSSSYNEQFF.

V and J are TRBV15 and TRBJ2-1; TRBD1 is a possible D gene (6 bases). V was cut by 0 bases and J by 5 bases, with 14 bases left in between. Per germline, CDR1 LNHNV and CDR2 YYDKDF (reference sequence). This CDR3 is 16 amino acids long. CDR3 in amino acids: CATSRDQGRGDNEQFF. The DNA of the CDR3 is TGTGCCACCAGCAGAGATCAGGGCAGGGGCGACAATGAGCAGTTCTTC.

J is TRBJ1-4 and V is TRBV19; D is unclear. V dropped 3 bases and J dropped 7 bases, with 9 bases sitting between them. The V gene's germline CDR1 is LNHDA and CDR2 SQIVND (reference sequence). This CDR3 is 13 amino acids long. The DNA for the CDR3 is TGTGCCAGTAGTATGTTCCAGCGTGAAAAACTGTTTTTT. It specifies CASSMFQREKLFF.

The gene calls are TRBV5-6 and TRBJ1-4, with 8 nucleotides matching TRBD1. The CDR3 spans 15 residues. Germline loops: CDR1 SGHDT, CDR2 YYEEEE. V gave up 1 base and J gave up 4 bases; unmatched junction bases: 3. CDR3: CASSLRDRNNEKLFF. The CDR3 DNA is TGTGCCAGCAGCTTGAGGGACAGGAATAATGAAAAACTGTTTTTT.

This clone was recorded once. CDR3 sequence (DNA): TGTGCCAGTAGTATGGGGACAGGGGGCACTGAAGCTTTCTTT. Translation gives CASSMGTGGTEAFF. The V call is TRBV19, the J call TRBJ1-1, with 11 bases that match TRBD1. The V segment lost 3 bases and the J segment 4 bases; nucleotides outside the gene matches: 1. The CDR3 covers 14 residues. The germline gives CDR1 LNHDA, CDR2 SQIVND (reference sequence).

This clone was seen a handful of times. V gene TRBV28 combines with J gene TRBJ1-4; 9 nucleotides agree with TRBD1. There are 14 residues in the CDR3. Germline-derived CDR1 and CDR2 are MDHEN and SYDVKM. V lost 5 bases to trimming and J lost 7 bases; unmatched junction nucleotides: 5. The CDR3 bases are TGTGCCAGCAGTAGGGCACAGGGGGCTGAAAAACTGTTTTTT. This translates into CASSRAQGAEKLFF.

The V gene is TRBV6-6, the J gene TRBJ1-2; D perhaps matches TRBD1 (6 bases). Germline loops: CDR1 MNHNY, CDR2 SVGAGI (reference sequence). V was trimmed by 4 bases and J by 7 bases, leaving 10 bases between them. The CDR3 loop spans 12 amino acids. The CDR3: CASSLGHSGYTF. The CDR3 DNA reads as TGTGCCAGCAGTTTGGGACATTCTGGCTACACCTTC.

The gene calls are TRBV6-1 and TRBJ2-1; D is possibly TRBD1 (5 bases). The germline V gene encodes CDR1 MNHNS and CDR2 SASEGT. The CDR3 runs 14 residues. The V end was cut by 7 bases, the J end by 9 bases, with 19 bases between. CDR3 nucleotides: TGTGCCAGCACCCACGGGCAGGGAAATCTTGAGCAGTTCTTC. Translated, it gives CASTHGQGNLEQFF.

The chain carries TRBV11-2 and TRBJ2-7; D is possibly TRBD1 (6 bases). CDR1 and CDR2 from the germline V gene are SGHAT and FQNNGV. V was pared by 2 bases and J by 6 bases, with 14 bases between. The CDR3 consists of 14 residues. CDR3 loop: CASSLTPRGGEQYF. In DNA, the CDR3 is TGTGCCAGCAGCTTAACCCCACGAGGGGGCGAGCAGTACTTC.

V usage is TRBV3-1 (or the pseudogene TRBV3-2) and J usage is TRBJ1-3; D is unresolved. Per germline, CDR1 LGHDT and CDR2 YNNKEL (reference sequence). Deletions cut 8 bases from V and 4 bases from J, with 12 bases between. The length of the CDR3 is 13 residues. CDR3 amino acids: CASSTYTGNTIYF. In nucleotides, the CDR3 is TGTGCCAGCTCAACATACACCGGAAACACCATATATTTT.

This chain joins TRBV29-1 and TRBJ2-1; D possibly corresponds to TRBD2 (5 bases). CDR1 and CDR2 (germline): SQVTM, ANQGSEA. The CDR3 is 13 amino acids. V was pared by 4 bases and J by 3 bases, with 10 bases between. The CDR3 reads CSVAGSYYNEQFF. Written as DNA, the CDR3 is TGCAGCGTTGCGGGAAGCTACTACAATGAGCAGTTCTTC.

The chain has TRBV20-1 and TRBJ1-2, with 10 bases matching TRBD1. Germline-derived CDR1 and CDR2 are DFQATT and SNEGSKA (reference sequence). The CDR3 has 14 residues. The J segment lost 4 bases and the V segment lost 3 bases, leaving 5 bases of the junction unmatched. The CDR3 region is CSASNRDRGYGYTF. CDR3 nucleotides: TGCAGTGCTAGTAATAGGGACAGGGGCTATGGCTACACCTTC.

The CDR3 nucleotides are TGTGCCAGCAGTTATTTCGTGACAGCGTGGAACACTGAAGCTTTCTTT. It encodes CASSYFVTAWNTEAFF. The chain joins TRBV6-2 or TRBV6-3 to TRBJ1-1; tentative D call: TRBD1 (5 bases). The CDR3 runs to 16 residues. CDR1 and CDR2 (germline): MNHEY, SVGEGT. Trimming took 3 bases from V and 1 from J, leaving 15 bases between them.

The gene calls are TRBV18 and TRBJ1-2; 9 bases align to TRBD1. The CDR3 sequence is 15 residues long. The V and J ends lost 4 bases and 5 bases, in that order; junction bases with no gene match: 8. Per germline, CDR1 KGHSH and CDR2 LQKENI. CDR3 nucleotide sequence: TGTGCCAGCTCACGGGACAGGGTTTCGGTATATGGCTACACCTTC. The encoded protein is CASSRDRVSVYGYTF.

The chain is built from TRBV14 and TRBJ2-7, with 9 bases matching TRBD1. V lost 3 bases and J lost 2; bases outside the gene matches: 2. CDR1 is SGHDN and CDR2 is FVKESK in the germline V gene. This CDR3 is built from 14 residues. CDR3 DNA sequence: TGTGCCAGCAGCCACGGGACAGGGACCTACGAGCAGTACTTC. It translates to CASSHGTGTYEQYF.

The chain recombines TRBV19 with TRBJ2-2; the D gene is possibly TRBD1 (6 bases). Per germline, CDR1 LNHDA and CDR2 SQIVND (reference sequence). The CDR3 runs 15 residues. V gave up 6 bases and J gave up 0 bases, with 11 bases separating them. The CDR3 sequence is CASSAGVANTGELFF. CDR3 in DNA: TGTGCCAGTAGCGCAGGGGTCGCGAACACCGGGGAGCTGTTTTTT. The full variable domain, its missing parts supplied by reference TRBV19 and TRBJ2-2, is DGGITQSPKYLFRKEGQNVTLSCEQNLNHDAMYWYRQDPGQGLRLIYYSQIVNDFQKGDIAEGYSVSREKKESFPLTVTSAQKNPTAFYLCASSAGVANTGELFFGEGSRLTVL.

The chain links TRBV6-5 to TRBJ1-2; D perhaps matches TRBD1 (5 bases). The V gene's germline CDR1 is MNHEY and CDR2 SVGAGI. V was clipped by 5 bases and J by 14 bases, with 18 bases between them. This CDR3 contains 12 residues. CDR3 bases: TGTGCCAGCAGTACACCTTCAGGGCTGGGAACCTTC. This gives the protein CASSTPSGLGTF.

This sequence joins TRBV6-2 or TRBV6-3 and TRBJ1-6; TRBD1 matches at 8 bases. Per the germline V gene, CDR1 is MNHEY and CDR2 is SVGEGT. The CDR3 sequence is 14 residues long. V dropped 6 bases and J dropped 7; count of bases not matched to a gene: 5. CDR3 bases: TGTGCCAGCAGCCCCAACAGGGGGAATTCACCCCTCCACTTT. Protein product: CASSPNRGNSPLHF.

This chain links TRBV5-1 with TRBJ2-2; TRBD1 matches at 8 bases. Germline CDR1 reads SGHRS; CDR2 reads YFSETQ. The CDR3 is made up of 16 amino acids. V lost 2 bases and J lost 4; bases outside the gene matches: 7. CDR3 in DNA: TGCGCCAGCAGCTTTTGGGGACAGGCCAGCACCGGGGAGCTGTTTTTT. As protein: CASSFWGQASTGELFF.

V usage is TRBV6-4 and J usage is TRBJ1-5; D is ambiguous. Germline loops: CDR1 MRHNA, CDR2 SNTAGT. V gave up 0 bases and J gave up 5 bases, with 5 bases separating them. CDR3 length equals 13 residues. CDR3 protein: CASSDSADQPQHF. The CDR3 DNA sequence: TGTGCCAGCAGTGACTCGGCTGATCAGCCCCAGCATTTT.

V usage is TRBV7-9 and J usage is TRBJ2-2; no definite D call. CDR1 and CDR2 from the germline V gene are SEHNR and FQNEAQ (reference sequence). The V gene lost 2 bases and the J gene lost 8 bases, with 6 bases spanning the gap. CDR3 length equals 12 residues. The CDR3 here is CASSLFEGELFF. The CDR3 nucleotides are TGTGCCAGCAGCTTATTCGAGGGGGAGCTGTTTTTT. Using reference TRBV7-9 and TRBJ2-2 for the parts outside the CDR3, the full variable domain is DTGVSQNPRHKITKRGQNVTFRCDPISEHNRLYWYRQTLGQGPEFLTYFQNEAQLEKSRLLSDRFSAERPKGSFSTLEIQRTEQGDSAMYLCASSLFEGELFFGEGSRLTVL.

This clone was recorded once. This chain joins TRBV19 and TRBJ2-2, with D perhaps matching TRBD2 (6 bases). This CDR3 has 15 amino acids. V was cut by 7 bases and J by 8 bases, with 20 bases left in between. The germline V gene encodes CDR1 LNHDA and CDR2 SQIVND (reference sequence). As DNA, the CDR3 is TGTGCCAGTAAGCACAGCCCCCCAGGGACTGGGGAGCTGTTTTTT. It encodes CASKHSPPGTGELFF.

This chain joins TRBV19 and TRBJ2-2; D may be TRBD1 (5 bases). V was trimmed by 7 bases and J by 5 bases, leaving 14 bases between them. Germline-derived CDR1 and CDR2 are LNHDA and SQIVND (reference sequence). The length of the CDR3 is 14 residues. Written as DNA, the CDR3 is TGTGCCAGTAAGACTCAGGGATCGACCGGGGAGCTGTTTTTT. Its protein is CASKTQGSTGELFF.